This T cell receptor beta chain emerged from a study of T cell changes during pregnancy in multiple sclerosis. Data came from immunoSEQ multiplex PCR; TCRdb stores just in-frame clones and leaves some out. Of approximately 66,000 clones in the sample, roughly nine tenths were seen once. The CDR3 spans 17 residues. V was pared by 6 bases and J by 2 bases, with 10 bases of the junction left unmatched. Looked up from germline, CDR1 is SGHRS and CDR2 is YFSETQ. The chain recombines TRBV5-1 with TRBJ2-3, with TRBD2 identical over 12 bases. The TCR originated in a female donor with multiple sclerosis, enrolled in a pregnancy study. This specimen was CD8+ T cells from peripheral blood mononuclear cells, taken before pregnancy. The CDR3 DNA is TGCGCCAGCACGTCTAGCGGGGGGGGCCGGAACACAGATACGCAGTATTTT. Encoded protein: CASTSSGGGRNTDTQYF.